This TCR beta chain was sequenced for a study of blood T cell repertoires in COVID-19. This clone was observed a handful of times. Germline V gene sequence: CDR1 ENHRY, CDR2 SYGVKD. V shed 7 bases and J 3 bases; nucleotides not matched to a gene: 5. The CDR3 runs to 15 residues. Using immunoSEQ multiplex PCR, the repertoire was profiled, and TCRdb retains in-frame clones only, with some absent. The sample gives hundreds of thousands of clones, under 90% of which show up once; approximately 5% is in the top ten. The chain combines TRBV10-3 with TRBJ2-5; TRBD2 matches 13 bases. The sample taken for sequencing was PBMCs or T cells enriched from blood (not recorded which). This receptor was identified in a woman in her forties or fifties who had been exposed to COVID-19. In nucleotides, the CDR3 is TGTGCCATCATGCCGGGACTAGCGGGGAAAGAGACCCAGTACTTC. Its translation: CAIMPGLAGKETQYF.